The present entry profiles one TCR beta chain with its context. What it binds is unknown. Produced via immunoSEQ multiplex PCR; TCRdb's table is partial and in-frame only. Among 300,000 to 450,000 clones listed, roughly 88% were seen once. The source of the sample is a study of cytomegalovirus exposure and HLA in healthy donors. Study overall: The platform used for the 110 or so validation repertoires matched that of the roughly 720 first-cohort repertoires, a later analysis reported. Points from the study as a whole: Specificity of a few CMV-associated chains for CMV antigens was verified in vitro.

The CDR3 sequence is 15 residues long. The V and J ends lost 1 base and 2 bases, in that order; junction bases with no gene match: 2. Germline CDR1 is MNHNS and CDR2 is SASEGT. This rearrangement joins TRBV6-1 to TRBJ2-1; 7 bases are shared with TRBD2. This receptor was taken from a woman younger than 35 in good health and CMV-seronegative. Source material: PBMCs. The DNA of the CDR3 is TGTGCCAGCAGTGAAGGGCGGGAGCCCTACAATGAGCAGTTCTTC. Residues: CASSEGREPYNEQFF.